This T cell receptor (beta chain) was found in a study of T cells in Graves' hyperthyroidism and ophthalmopathy. Study in general: Sampling of peripheral blood happened at initial diagnosis, prior to any treatment.

This clonotype was seen many times. Antigen specificity is unknown. Amplification of TCR beta CDR3 regions used RNA as the template. During a first-round RT-PCR of the TCR CDR3, the HTBI primer set was used. TCRdb analysed the multiplex PCR reads with MiXCR anew, one entry per CDR3 protein. The sample includes 500,000 to 550,000 distinct CDR3 sequences, under 25% of them seen just once. Regarding the study as a whole: Through a model of 13 V-J features, ophthalmopathy was separated from stable hyperthyroidism. Ophthalmopathy got predicted by the model a median roughly 6.4 months before its onset.

The trim removed 5 bases at V and 0 bases at J, leaving 7 bases unmatched. The CDR3 contains 16 residues. The germline V gene has CDR1 MNHEY and CDR2 SVGEGT. The sequence was collected from a young man with Graves' hyperthyroidism. The material sequenced was blood. This chain links TRBV6-2 or TRBV6-3 with TRBJ1-5; 7 positions match TRBD1. The CDR3 region is CASSLWDSYSNQPQHF. The DNA of the CDR3 is TGTGCCAGCAGTCTCTGGGACAGCTATAGCAATCAGCCCCAGCATTTT.